The rows below give T cell receptor beta chains drawn from one sample of a study of T-cell memory formation after mild COVID-19. A single record per CDR3 protein comes from TCRdb applying MiXCR to the 5' RACE reads. The table shows 400,000 or so distinct CDR3 sequences, with more than 20% occurring only once. Sequenced sample: PBMCs or a T cell subset sorted from them (not recorded which). The receptors derive from an adult woman who had mild COVID-19 (a few samples of this study predate the infection). Cell type and time point are not known. Each CDR3 is given with its conserved first and last residue. D genes are given only for firm matches. The size entry is marked missing in some rows and otherwise reads once, few, many or a size class.

>NA|TRBV7-9|TRBJ1-1|13|NA
CASTFRTDTEAFF
TGTGCCAGCACCTTCAGGACAGACACTGAAGCTTTCTTT
>many|TRBV5-4|TRBJ1-1|12|NA
CASSFEGTEAFF
TGTGCCAGCAGCTTTGAGGGTACTGAAGCTTTCTTT
>NA|TRBV7-9|TRBJ1-1|14|NA
CASRPPRGSAEAFF
TGTGCCAGCAGGCCTCCCAGGGGAAGCGCTGAAGCTTTCTTT
>NA|TRBV4-2|TRBJ2-7|15|NA
CASSQETGESYEQYF
TGTGCCAGCAGCCAAGAAACGGGGGAGTCCTACGAGCAGTACTTC
>NA|TRBV3-1|TRBJ2-5|13|TRBD2
CASSRGLVETKYF
TGTGCCAGCAGCCGGGGACTAGTGGAGACCAAGTACTTC
>few|TRBV11-3|TRBJ2-7|13|TRBD1
CASSQWDSYEQYF
TGTGCCAGCAGCCAGTGGGACAGCTACGAGCAGTACTTC
>few|TRBV18|TRBJ1-5|14|TRBD1
CASSEQGMGQPQHF
TGTGCCAGCTCCGAACAGGGGATGGGTCAGCCCCAGCATTTT
>few|TRBV7-6|TRBJ2-1|15|TRBD2
CASSSWTSDHNEQFF
TGTGCCAGCAGCTCTTGGACTAGCGACCACAATGAGCAGTTCTTC
>NA|TRBV29-1|TRBJ1-1|14|NA
CSVEGQTRSTEAFF
TGCAGCGTTGAAGGTCAGACCCGGAGCACTGAAGCTTTCTTT
>many|TRBV14|TRBJ1-4|14|NA
CASSRGAQEEKLFF
TGTGCCAGCAGCCGGGGGGCCCAGGAGGAAAAACTGTTTTTT
>NA|TRBV12-1|TRBJ2-3|17|NA
CASSSPPGQGETDTQYF
TGTGCCAGCAGCTCCCCCCCGGGACAGGGGGAAACAGATACGCAGTATTTT
>NA|TRBV18|TRBJ2-7|15|TRBD1
CASSQGTGHSYEQYF
TGTGCCAGCTCACAGGGGACAGGGCATTCCTACGAGCAGTACTTC
>few|TRBV5-1|TRBJ2-2|16|NA
CASSSQRGGRTGELFF
TGCGCCAGCAGCTCCCAGCGTGGGGGGCGGACCGGGGAGCTGTTTTTT
>few|TRBV9|TRBJ2-2|17|TRBD1
CASSEEGGAGNTGELFF
TGTGCCAGCAGCGAGGAAGGGGGCGCAGGGAACACCGGGGAGCTGTTTTTT
>NA|TRBV27|TRBJ2-7|13|NA
CASSLSSALEQYF
TGTGCCAGCAGTTTATCTTCGGCGTTGGAGCAGTACTTC
>NA|TRBV9|TRBJ1-1|16|NA
CASSVNPGLVNTEAFF
TGTGCCAGCAGCGTAAATCCGGGGCTTGTGAACACTGAAGCTTTCTTT
>NA|TRBV12-3/TRBV12-4|TRBJ2-2|13|TRBD1
CAVHRGYGGELFF
TGTGCCGTCCACAGGGGATATGGCGGGGAGCTGTTTTTT
>NA|TRBV7-2|TRBJ2-4|16|TRBD2
CASSLVLAGGPNIQYF
TGTGCCAGCAGCCTAGTACTAGCGGGAGGGCCCAACATTCAGTACTTC
>NA|TRBV20-1|TRBJ1-5|14|NA
CSARPGQYNQPQHF
TGCAGTGCTAGACCCGGACAGTACAATCAGCCCCAGCATTTT
>NA|TRBV15|TRBJ1-5|15|NA
CATSRDTGVNQPQHF
TGTGCCACCAGCAGAGACACGGGTGTTAATCAGCCCCAGCATTTT
>few|TRBV4-2|TRBJ2-1|15|TRBD2
CASSQGLAGDSEQFF
TGTGCCAGCAGCCAAGGACTAGCGGGAGACAGTGAGCAGTTCTTC
>NA|TRBV7-9|TRBJ2-7|12|NA
CASSSRVYEQYF
TGTGCCAGCAGCTCCAGGGTGTACGAGCAGTACTTC
>NA|TRBV12-3/TRBV12-4|TRBJ2-1|13|TRBD2
CASGAGGNNEQFF
TGTGCCAGCGGAGCGGGAGGAAACAATGAGCAGTTCTTC
>many|TRBV25-1|TRBJ2-4|15|NA
CASSGGSGGKNIQYF
TGTGCCAGCAGTGGGGGGTCAGGAGGGAAAAACATTCAGTACTTC
>few|TRBV24-1|TRBJ2-3|16|NA
CATSDMNRGYTDTQYF
TGTGCCACCAGTGACATGAATCGGGGCTACACAGATACGCAGTATTTT
>few|TRBV19|TRBJ2-1|14|NA
CASSVGGSYNEQFF
TGTGCCAGTAGTGTCGGGGGCAGCTACAATGAGCAGTTCTTC
>NA|TRBV4-2|TRBJ2-1|16|TRBD2
CASSHPGTSDNNEQFF
TGTGCCAGCAGCCACCCCGGGACTAGCGACAACAATGAGCAGTTCTTC
>few|TRBV7-9|TRBJ2-5|13|NA
CASRGPDQETQYF
TGTGCCAGCAGGGGGCCGGACCAAGAGACCCAGTACTTC
>NA|TRBV7-9|TRBJ1-4|14|NA
CASSSTGVDEKLFF
TGTGCCAGCAGCTCGACAGGCGTTGATGAAAAACTGTTTTTT
>NA|TRBV4-1|TRBJ1-1|15|NA
CASSQEGAGGTEAFF
TGCGCCAGCAGCCAAGAGGGGGCGGGAGGCACTGAAGCTTTCTTT